Below, one T cell receptor (beta chain) is given with its context. Its specificity is not known. Produced via immunoSEQ multiplex PCR; TCRdb's table is partial and in-frame only. The data contain about 120,000 clones, about 82% of them singletons. The sample comes from a study of a mutant IDH1 vaccine in newly diagnosed glioma. The time point was: week 11, during vaccination. With topical imiquimod, each dose of the vaccine consisted of 300 ug of mutant IDH1 20-mer peptide. Each tumor in the donors was a new WHO grade 3 or 4 astrocytoma, IDH1-mutant and ATRX-lost. This CDR3 contains 14 residues. The ends were cut back, 1 base at V and 1 base at J, with 7 bases in the middle. The germline V gene encodes CDR1 LNHDA and CDR2 SQIVND (reference sequence).

The chain couples TRBV19 to TRBJ1-1; possibly TRBD1 for D (5 bases). Source: PBMCs, taken from a glioma patient whose treatment included an IDH1 peptide vaccine. The TCR comes from a man aged 40-50 years with glioma. The CDR3 loop reads CASSIGGRNTEAFF. CDR3 DNA sequence: TGTGCCAGTAGTATAGGGGGGAGGAACACTGAAGCTTTCTTT.